This T cell receptor beta chain was recorded in a study of cytomegalovirus exposure and HLA in healthy donors. Study-level information: According to later analysis, the same platform produced the 100 to 150 validation and approximately 700 first-cohort repertoires. Findings and caveats of the study: The study recorded 150 to 200 TCR beta chains that were cytomegalovirus-associated.

The CDR3 is 13 amino acids. CDR1 MNHNS and CDR2 SASEGT come from the germline V gene. V was cut by 5 bases and J by 6 bases, with 13 bases left in between. Sequencing used immunoSEQ multiplex PCR; TCRdb keeps in-frame clones, though not all of them. Among 250,000 or so clones listed, around 91% were seen once. On this clone itself: Its specificity is not known.

While the first cohort had several hundred subjects, the donors belonged to the separate validation cohort of 100 to 150 subjects. V usage is TRBV6-1 and J usage is TRBJ1-1; D perhaps matches TRBD1 (5 bases). The clonotype was recovered from a woman aged 18-29 years in good health and CMV-seronegative. Sequencing was performed on PBMCs. For the CDR3, the DNA is TGTGCCAGCAGTCTCGAGCCAGGGTCTGAAGCTTTCTTT. This encodes CASSLEPGSEAFF.